The 32 T cell receptor beta chains below all came from one sample that was sequenced in a study of T-cell memory formation after mild COVID-19. TCRdb reprocessed the 5' RACE reads with MiXCR, giving one entry per CDR3 protein. The sample has just under 350,000 distinct CDR3 sequences, 10% to 15% seen once. The specimen sequenced was PBMCs or a T cell subset sorted from them (not recorded which). Receptors were obtained from a man aged 18 to 29 who had mild COVID-19 (a few samples of this study predate the infection). Cell type and time point are not known.

This chain joins TRBV12-3 or TRBV12-4 and TRBJ2-2; D may correspond to TRBD1 or TRBD2 (6 bases each). Trimming cost V 7 bases and J 4 bases, with 16 bases left between them. This CDR3 region has 15 residues. The CDR3 spells CASTAGGFSTGELFF. The CDR3, as DNA: TGTGCCAGCACAGCCGGGGGCTTTAGCACCGGGGAGCTGTTTTTT.

CDR3 in DNA: TGCGCCAGCAGTTCTGGGGTCCGGAATGAGCAGTTCTTC. Its protein is CASSSGVRNEQFF. The chain carries TRBV5-1 and TRBJ2-1; D unclear. The CDR3 totals 13 residues. Germline CDR1 is SGHRS and CDR2 is YFSETQ. V dropped 5 bases and J dropped 7 bases, with 13 bases sitting between them.

V is TRBV20-1 and J is TRBJ2-5, with D possibly TRBD2 on 5 matching bases. From germline, CDR1 is DFQATT and CDR2 SNEGSKA (reference sequence). V dropped 3 bases and J dropped 1 base, with 12 bases sitting between them. This CDR3 has 14 residues. CDR3 in DNA: TGCAGTGCTAGGGAAGGGAGTTCCCAAGAGACCCAGTACTTC. Amino acids: CSAREGSSQETQYF.

The sample holds a few counts of this clonotype. The chain links TRBV25-1 to TRBJ2-7, with D tentatively TRBD1 or TRBD2 (5 bases each). The V and J ends lost 6 bases and 4 bases respectively, with 16 bases between them. The CDR3 has 14 amino acids. Germline assignment: CDR1 MGHDK and CDR2 SYGVNS. The CDR3 DNA is TGTGCCAGCAGAGACGGGACCGTACCATACGAGCAGTACGTC. Translating it yields CASRDGTVPYEQYV.

This chain joins TRBV4-2 and TRBJ2-5; D might be TRBD2 (7 bases). Germline lookup yields CDR1 LGHNA and CDR2 YNFKEQ. The V end was cut by 0 bases, the J end by 5 bases, with 19 bases between. This CDR3 has 17 residues. CDR3 loop: CASSQEQGGGRSETQYF. DNA of the CDR3: TGTGCCAGCAGCCAAGAGCAAGGGGGGGGTAGGAGCGAGACCCAGTACTTC.

This clonotype was observed a few times. The chain links TRBV12-3 or TRBV12-4 to TRBJ2-5, with D unclear. The CDR3 consists of 14 residues. V was pared by 5 bases and J by 0 bases, with 10 bases between. The CDR3 sequence: CASSPLEYQETQYF. Here the CDR3 DNA reads TGTGCCAGCAGTCCTCTAGAGTACCAAGAGACCCAGTACTTC.

There are many counts of this clonotype. J is TRBJ1-2 and V is TRBV7-9; perhaps TRBD1 as D (5 bases). With 8 bases removed from V and 2 bases from J, the gap between germline ends came to 6 bases. The CDR3 runs 11 residues. The germline gives CDR1 SEHNR, CDR2 FQNEAQ (reference sequence). The DNA for the CDR3 is TGTGCCAGCGGGACGAACTATGGCTACACCTTC. This gives the protein CASGTNYGYTF.

J is TRBJ2-4 and V is TRBV6-5; a possible D gene is TRBD1 (6 bases). Germline V gives CDR1 MNHEY, CDR2 SVGAGI. The CDR3 loop spans 14 amino acids. Trimming removed 6 bases at V and 0 bases at J, with 9 bases between. This chain's CDR3 is CASSTGIAKNIQYF. The CDR3 nucleotides read TGTGCCAGCAGCACAGGGATAGCCAAAAACATTCAGTACTTC.

The chain links TRBV4-3 to TRBJ2-3, with TRBD2 identical over 13 bases. From germline, CDR1 is LGHNA and CDR2 YSLEER. The CDR3 spans 16 residues. Losses at the gene ends were 1 base for V and 6 bases for J; bases not matched to a gene: 4. CDR3 in DNA: TGCGCCAGCAGCCAAGGGACTAGCGGGGGCTGGGATACGCAGTATTTT. This codes for CASSQGTSGGWDTQYF.

This clonotype was recorded at least ten times. The chain uses TRBV10-3 and TRBJ2-7; D unresolved. Looked up from germline, CDR1 is ENHRY and CDR2 is SYGVKD. Trimming shortened V by 0 bases and J by 0 bases, and 12 bases separated the two germline ends. There are 16 residues in the CDR3. CDR3 protein: CAISESAQVSSYEQYF. The CDR3 DNA is TGTGCCATCAGTGAGTCGGCGCAGGTCAGCTCCTACGAGCAGTACTTC.

This clonotype appeared many times. The rearrangement uses TRBV9 and TRBJ2-3; 12 bases are shared with TRBD1. The CDR3 length is 17 residues. Germline CDR1 and CDR2: SGDLS and YYNGEE. Germline trimming cut 2 bases from V and 3 bases from J; bases unmatched to any gene: 7. The CDR3 here is CASSVHPGQGATDTQYF. In DNA, the CDR3 is TGTGCCAGCAGCGTCCATCCGGGACAGGGGGCAACAGATACGCAGTATTTT.

This clonotype was observed at least ten times. The CDR3 DNA reads as TGTGCCAGCTCACCTCAGACAGCGGCCTACGAGCAGTACGTC. Translating gives CASSPQTAAYEQYV. The chain uses TRBV18 and TRBJ2-7; D possibly matches TRBD1 or TRBD2 (5 bases each). V was trimmed by 3 bases and J by 2 bases, leaving 11 bases between them. The V gene's germline CDR1 is KGHSH and CDR2 LQKENI. The CDR3 consists of 14 residues.

CDR3 in DNA: TGTGCCAGCAGTTCAAGACAGGGTTTCGGCTATGGCTACACCTTC. Translation gives CASSSRQGFGYGYTF. The chain combines TRBV6-5 with TRBJ1-2, with 7 bases lining up with TRBD1. From germline, CDR1 is MNHEY and CDR2 SVGAGI. V shed 4 bases and J 4 bases; nucleotides not matched to a gene: 9. The CDR3 runs 15 residues.

This sequence joins TRBV5-6 and TRBJ1-4, with D possibly matching TRBD1 (6 bases). Germline V gene sequence: CDR1 SGHDT, CDR2 YYEEEE. The length of the CDR3 is 15 residues. Deletions cut 3 bases from V and 8 bases from J, with 17 bases between. CDR3 protein: CASSSTPGEGEKLFF. Written as DNA, the CDR3 is TGTGCCAGCAGCTCCACGCCAGGGGAAGGAGAAAAACTGTTTTTT.

The gene calls are TRBV27 and TRBJ2-1, with D perhaps TRBD2 (5 bases). The V end lost 4 bases, the J end lost 3 bases, and 10 bases lay between the germline ends. Looked up from germline, CDR1 is MNHEY and CDR2 is SMNVEV (reference sequence). CDR3 size: 14 residues. The CDR3 DNA follows: TGTGCCAGCAGTTACGTCGGGATCTACAATGAGCAGTTCTTC. It translates to CASSYVGIYNEQFF.

This chain links TRBV6-5 with TRBJ1-1; D call uncertain. The germline V gene encodes CDR1 MNHEY and CDR2 SVGAGI. The CDR3 covers 16 residues. V lost 2 bases to trimming and J lost 3 bases, with 16 bases between them. Written as DNA, the CDR3 is TGTGCCAGCAGTTACGTGGGGTTCGAGGACTACACTGAAGCTTTCTTT. Translated: CASSYVGFEDYTEAFF.

This rearrangement joins TRBV30 to TRBJ2-7; 9 nucleotides align to TRBD1. CDR1 and CDR2 (germline): GTSNPN, SVGIG (reference sequence). V lost 5 bases and J lost 2; bases outside the gene matches: 7. The CDR3 contains 14 residues. CDR3 loop: CAWVPGQGPYEQYF. CDR3 coding DNA: TGTGCCTGGGTCCCGGGACAGGGCCCCTACGAGCAGTACTTC.

This clonotype was counted many times. This sequence joins TRBV4-1 and TRBJ2-1; possible D gene TRBD1, 7 bases. The CDR3 runs 17 residues. CDR1 and CDR2 (germline): MGHRA, YSYEKL. V lost 3 bases and J 1 base, leaving 16 bases between the germline ends. Here the CDR3 reads CASSQGGQSLSYNEQFF. The CDR3 nucleotides read TGCGCCAGCAGCCAGGGGGGACAGTCCCTTTCCTACAATGAGCAGTTCTTC.

This clonotype was counted only a few times. This chain joins TRBV20-1 and TRBJ1-1; 7 bases agree with TRBD1. Germline values: CDR1 DFQATT, CDR2 SNEGSKA (reference sequence). Losses at the gene ends were 3 bases for V and 10 bases for J; bases not matched to a gene: 8. The CDR3 length is 12 residues. CDR3 sequence: CSARFLQGVAFF. The DNA for the CDR3 is TGCAGTGCTAGGTTCCTCCAGGGGGTAGCTTTCTTT.

This chain joins TRBV3-1 and TRBJ1-1; 8 bases line up with TRBD1. CDR3 length: 14 amino acids. Germline CDR1 LGHDT, CDR2 YNNKEL (reference sequence). The V segment lost 4 bases and the J segment 3 bases; nucleotides outside the gene matches: 4. CDR3 DNA: TGTGCCAGCAGCCGAACAGGGGGGGACACTGAAGCTTTCTTT. Its translation: CASSRTGGDTEAFF.

The J gene is TRBJ1-6, the V gene TRBV28, with 8 bases matching TRBD1. The trim removed 2 bases at V and 8 bases at J, leaving 8 bases unmatched. This CDR3 is 16 amino acids long. Germline assignment: CDR1 MDHEN and CDR2 SYDVKM. The CDR3 reads CASSLVGQGIHSPLHF. In DNA, the CDR3 is TGTGCCAGCAGTTTAGTAGGACAGGGTATACATTCACCCCTCCACTTT.

This chain joins TRBV5-1 and TRBJ2-1; 7 bases line up with TRBD1. The junction had 6 bases not matched to a gene; V was cut back by 0 bases and J by 6 bases. Germline lookup yields CDR1 SGHRS and CDR2 YFSETQ. The CDR3 has 15 amino acids. The CDR3 region is CASSLGQGALNEQFF. CDR3 sequence (DNA): TGCGCCAGCAGCTTGGGACAGGGAGCCCTCAATGAGCAGTTCTTC.

This clonotype has more than one count but fewer than ten. The rearrangement joins TRBV7-2 to TRBJ1-1; D is unresolved. CDR1 SGHTA and CDR2 FQGNSA come from the germline V gene. V was cut by 8 bases and J by 8 bases, with 15 bases left in between. CDR3 length: 12 residues. The CDR3 sequence is CASYWSGEEAFF. CDR3 sequence (DNA): TGTGCCAGCTACTGGAGTGGGGAAGAAGCTTTCTTT.

This clonotype turned up a few times. V gene TRBV5-1 combines with J gene TRBJ1-4; 8 positions match TRBD1. The CDR3 covers 17 residues. Germline lookup yields CDR1 SGHRS and CDR2 YFSETQ. Trimming took 7 bases from V and 7 from J; bases not matched to a gene: 18. CDR3: CASRRDRFFRGSEKLFF. CDR3 DNA sequence: TGCGCCAGCCGCCGGGACAGGTTCTTCCGAGGAAGTGAAAAACTGTTTTTT. Combining the CDR3 with reference TRBV5-1 and TRBJ1-4 gives the whole variable domain KAGVTQTPRYLIKTRGQQVTLSCSPISGHRSVSWYQQTPGQGLQFLFEYFSETQRNKGNFPGRFSGRQFSNSRSEMNVSTLELGDSALYLCASRRDRFFRGSEKLFFGSGTQLSVL.

This clonotype has more than one count but fewer than ten. The rearrangement joins TRBV7-3 to TRBJ2-2, with a tentative D call TRBD1 (6 bases). V dropped 8 bases and J dropped 8 bases, with 18 bases sitting between them. From germline, CDR1 is SGHTA and CDR2 FQGTGA. CDR3 length: 14 amino acids. The CDR3, as DNA: TGTGCCAGCTCCCGACAGGCGGATATAGGGGAGCTGTTTTTT. Translated: CASSRQADIGELFF.

The chain couples TRBV9 to TRBJ2-6, with D unresolved. Trimming removed 0 bases at V and 0 bases at J, with 4 bases between. The CDR3 has 15 residues. Germline V gene lookup returns CDR1 SGDLS and CDR2 YYNGEE. CDR3 DNA: TGTGCCAGCAGCGTAGCCATCTCTGGGGCCAACGTCCTGACTTTC. Translating it yields CASSVAISGANVLTF.

The rearrangement links TRBV7-2 to TRBJ1-5; possibly TRBD1 for D (5 bases). This CDR3 spans 12 amino acids. Trimming pared 9 bases from V and 6 bases from J, leaving 12 bases between. Germline-derived CDR1 and CDR2 are SGHTA and FQGNSA. The DNA for the CDR3 is TGTGCCAGTGGGGACCAAGGTCAGCCCCAGCATTTT. Amino acid sequence: CASGDQGQPQHF.

The V gene is TRBV4-1, the J gene TRBJ2-3; D gene unclear. V was pared by 6 bases and J by 2 bases, with 12 bases between. The CDR3 spans 14 residues. Per germline, CDR1 MGHRA and CDR2 YSYEKL. CDR3 nucleotides: TGCGCCAGCAGTTCTCCTCTTTTCACAGATACGCAGTATTTT. Its translation: CASSSPLFTDTQYF.

The V gene is TRBV15, the J gene TRBJ2-5; D gene ambiguous. The ends were cut back, 0 bases at V and 5 bases at J, with 4 bases in the middle. The CDR3 contains 12 residues. The germline V gene has CDR1 LNHNV and CDR2 YYDKDF (reference sequence). CDR3 sequence (DNA): TGTGCCACCAGCAGAGAAGGGGAGACCCAGTACTTC. It codes for CATSREGETQYF.

In this sample, this clonotype turned up a few times. This chain joins TRBV28 and TRBJ2-3; D may match TRBD1 or TRBD2 (5 bases each). V was cut by 5 bases and J by 6 bases, with 15 bases left in between. This CDR3 comprises 14 residues. Germline V lookup: CDR1 MDHEN, CDR2 SYDVKM. The CDR3: CASSDGTLVDTQYF. DNA for the CDR3: TGTGCCAGCAGTGACGGGACGCTTGTGGATACGCAGTATTTT.

The genes are TRBV20-1 and TRBJ1-5, with TRBD1 as a possible D gene (6 bases). Trimming pared 2 bases from V and 1 base from J, leaving 15 bases between. Germline CDR1 is DFQATT and CDR2 is SNEGSKA (reference sequence). The CDR3 is 16 amino acids. The DNA of the CDR3 is TGCAGTGCTAGAAGCTTCGGGGGGGGCAGCAATCAGCCCCAGCATTTT. Translation: CSARSFGGGSNQPQHF.

This clonotype showed up many times. The chain joins TRBV4-2 to TRBJ2-7, with D tentatively TRBD2 (6 bases). Germline CDR1 reads LGHNA; CDR2 reads YNFKEQ. The CDR3 runs 13 residues. Trimming removed 0 bases from V and 12 bases from J, with 15 bases in between. CDR3 nucleotides: TGTGCCAGCAGCCAAGAGAAGGGACGGAGGGGGTACTTC. Amino acids: CASSQEKGRRGYF.